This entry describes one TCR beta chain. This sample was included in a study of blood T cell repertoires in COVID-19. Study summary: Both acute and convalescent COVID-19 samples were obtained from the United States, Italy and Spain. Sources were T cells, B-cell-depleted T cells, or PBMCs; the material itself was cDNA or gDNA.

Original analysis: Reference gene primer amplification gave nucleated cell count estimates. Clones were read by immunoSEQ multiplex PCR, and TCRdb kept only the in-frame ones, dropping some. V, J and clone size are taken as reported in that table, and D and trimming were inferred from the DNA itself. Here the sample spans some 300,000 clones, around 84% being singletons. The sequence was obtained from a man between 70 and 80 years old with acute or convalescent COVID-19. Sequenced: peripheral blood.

CDR3 bases: TGTGCCATCAGTGACCAAAGCGGGGGTGGAGGAAAGACCCAGTACTTC. The encoded protein is CAISDQSGGGGKTQYF. The chain uses TRBV10-3 and TRBJ2-5, with 8 bases aligning to TRBD2. The trim removed 3 bases at V and 6 bases at J, leaving 12 bases unmatched. CDR3 length equals 16 residues. CDR1 is ENHRY, CDR2 SYGVKD, per germline.